These 6 T cell receptor beta chains were all obtained from the same sample, sequenced in a study of molecular identifiers for immune sequencing clone quantification. One entry per CDR3 protein, called by TCRdb with MiXCR from the PCR reads. The sample shows about 320,000 distinct CDR3 sequences, over 20% of them seen only once. The sample consisted of naive CD8+ T cells from blood, with Jurkat cell RNA spiked in. Subset: FACS-sorted CD8+CD4-CCR7+CD45RA+ naive T cells. The receptors were gathered from a human donor in good health. Some libraries in this study had Jurkat cell RNA spiked in.

In its sample, this clonotype was seen many times. The chain is built from TRBV20-1 and TRBJ2-7, with unresolved D. Per germline, CDR1 DFQATT and CDR2 SNEGSKA (reference sequence). CDR3 length: 14 amino acids. Trimming took 5 bases from V and 0 from J, leaving 14 bases between them. This CDR3 reads CSAFTSGYSYEQYF. The CDR3 region has the DNA TGCAGTGCTTTCACCTCGGGTTACTCCTACGAGCAGTACTTC.

About this clonotype itself: The junction does not match germline at one end; this may be a read error. The V gene is TRBV4-3, the J gene TRBJ2-7; D uncertain. The germline V gene encodes CDR1 LGHNA and CDR2 YSLEER. This CDR3 region has 14 residues. Written as DNA, the CDR3 is TGCACCAGCAGCCAAGATCTGGCAGACTACGAGCAGTACTTC. Encoded protein: CTSSQDLADYEQYF.

A word on this clonotype: It is likely a read error, because the conserved phenylalanine at the end of the CDR3 is missing. CDR3: CASSIRNTEAFL. DNA for the CDR3: TGTGCCAGTAGTATCAGGAACACTGAAGCTTTCCTT. The V call is TRBV19, the J call TRBJ1-1, with D hard to call. The V gene's germline CDR1 is LNHDA and CDR2 SQIVND (reference sequence). The CDR3 extends over 12 amino acids. The germline V and J ends were trimmed by 3 bases and 1 base, with 3 bases remaining between them.

In its sample, this clonotype was seen many times. V is TRBV7-2 and J is TRBJ2-3, with a weak D call TRBD2 (6 bases). V shed 5 bases and J shed 6 bases, with 12 bases lying between them. Per germline, CDR1 SGHTA and CDR2 FQGNSA. This CDR3 contains 13 residues. The CDR3 spells CASSPRGGDTQYF. In DNA form, the CDR3 reads TGTGCCAGCAGCCCAAGGGGAGGTGATACGCAGTATTTT.

The rearrangement joins TRBV4-3 to TRBJ1-1; 8 bases line up with TRBD1. The V gene's germline CDR1 is LGHNA and CDR2 YSLEER. This CDR3 is 15 amino acids long. Trimming took 4 bases from V and 0 from J; bases not matched to a gene: 4. CDR3: CASSRGTGLNTEAFF. CDR3 coding DNA: TGCGCCAGCAGCCGGGGGACAGGTTTGAACACTGAAGCTTTCTTT.

This clonotype was counted ten times or more. The chain is built from TRBV6-5 and TRBJ1-6; 7 positions match TRBD1. V was clipped by 7 bases and J by 7 bases; unmatched bases: 13. This CDR3 contains 16 residues. Germline assignment: CDR1 MNHEY and CDR2 SVGAGI. As DNA, the CDR3 is TGTGCCAGCACGGCAGCAGGGGGATACCAAAATTCACCCCTCCACTTT. It specifies CASTAAGGYQNSPLHF.